The 24 T cell receptor beta chains below all came from one sample that was sequenced in a study of Graves' ophthalmopathy and Graves' hyperthyroidism. The authors amplified TCR beta CDR3 regions, and they did so from RNA transcripts for repertoire sequencing. An opening RT-PCR round employed HTBI primers and preceded a second-round multiplex PCR. TCRdb fed the multiplex PCR reads into MiXCR, producing one record per CDR3 protein. The sample holds about 740,000 distinct CDR3 sequences, approximately 40% seen once. Input material: peripheral blood. The origin of the receptors is an adult man with Graves' ophthalmopathy.

This clonotype was observed at least ten times. The rearrangement joins TRBV29-1 to TRBJ1-1; D unresolved. The V end was cut by 8 bases, the J end by 1 base, with 11 bases between. The CDR3 length is 12 residues. Germline CDR1 is SQVTM and CDR2 is ANQGSEA. The DNA of the CDR3 is TGCAGCTCAGAGTCGGGGAACACTGAAGCTTTCTTT. Protein product: CSSESGNTEAFF.

The chain recombines TRBV20-1 with TRBJ2-5; 9 bases match TRBD1. With 5 bases clipped from V and 5 bases from J, the junction kept 12 bases outside the gene matches. The CDR3 spans 15 residues. CDR1 and CDR2 from the germline V gene are DFQATT and SNEGSKA (reference sequence). This chain's CDR3 is CSACPLQGASETQYF. The CDR3 DNA is TGCAGTGCTTGTCCTCTACAGGGGGCCTCGGAGACCCAGTACTTC.

This chain connects TRBV5-4 to TRBJ1-2; maybe TRBD1 (5 bases). The length of the CDR3 is 14 residues. Trimming shortened V by 1 base and J by 4 bases, and 11 bases separated the two germline ends. Per the germline V gene, CDR1 is SGHNT and CDR2 is YYREEE (reference sequence). In DNA, the CDR3 is TGTGCCAGCAGCTTGTGGGGGGATTTCTATGGCTACACCTTC. This gives the protein CASSLWGDFYGYTF.

This clonotype has at least ten counts. The chain combines TRBV10-3 with TRBJ1-6; TRBD1 agrees at 11 bases. From germline, CDR1 is ENHRY and CDR2 SYGVKD. V lost 9 bases to trimming and J lost 8 bases; unmatched junction nucleotides: 3. The CDR3 is 13 amino acids. CDR3 DNA: TGTGCCATTTCGGGACAGGGGGATTCACCCCTCCACTTT. Translation gives CAISGQGDSPLHF.

The J gene is TRBJ1-5, the V gene TRBV24-1, with 8 nucleotides matching TRBD1. The ends lost 5 bases at V and 7 bases at J; junction bases unmatched: 6. There are 14 residues in the CDR3. Germline-derived CDR1 and CDR2 are KGHDR and SFDVKD. CDR3 amino acids: CATSASTGDQPQHF. The CDR3 coding sequence is TGTGCCACCAGTGCCTCGACAGGGGACCAGCCCCAGCATTTT.

This clonotype turned up a few times. CDR3 DNA sequence: TGCAGTGCTAGAGACCCATGGCGGGGGAACTACGAGCAGTACTTC. Translating gives CSARDPWRGNYEQYF. This chain joins TRBV20-1 and TRBJ2-7, with 7 bases lining up with TRBD2. The germline CDR1 and CDR2 sequences are DFQATT and SNEGSKA (reference sequence). CDR3 length: 15 amino acids. V lost 0 bases and J lost 3; bases outside the gene matches: 8.

The chain uses TRBV7-9 and TRBJ1-4; 8 nucleotides align to TRBD1. CDR3 length equals 15 residues. V lost 5 bases and J lost 4; bases outside the gene matches: 6. The germline CDR1 and CDR2 sequences are SEHNR and FQNEAQ (reference sequence). CDR3 coding DNA: TGTGCCAGCAGCCCCAACAGGGGGGTTAATGAAAAACTGTTTTTT. Its protein product is CASSPNRGVNEKLFF.

The genes are TRBV2 and TRBJ1-2; D uncertain. CDR3 length: 15 amino acids. Trimming pared 2 bases from V and 5 bases from J, leaving 15 bases between. Per the germline V gene, CDR1 is SNHLY and CDR2 is FYNNEI. The CDR3 loop is CASSETPFEAYGYTF. In nucleotides, the CDR3 is TGTGCCAGCAGTGAAACCCCTTTTGAAGCTTATGGCTACACCTTC. The variable domain in full, with the rest retrieved from reference TRBV2 and TRBJ1-2, is EPEVTQTPSHQVTQMGQEVILRCVPISNHLYFYWYRQILGQKVEFLVSFYNNEISEKSEIFDDQFSVERPDGSNFTLKIRSTKLEDSAMYFCASSETPFEAYGYTFGSGTRLTVV.

This clonotype was detected a few times. V and J are TRBV7-9 and TRBJ1-6, with TRBD1 as a possible D gene (5 bases). The V gene's germline CDR1 is SEHNR and CDR2 FQNEAQ (reference sequence). CDR3 length: 15 amino acids. V was clipped by 3 bases and J by 8 bases, with 14 bases between them. CDR3 loop: CASSLVGGSDSPLHF. In DNA form, the CDR3 reads TGTGCCAGCAGCTTGGTTGGGGGGAGCGATTCACCCCTCCACTTT.

The V call is TRBV2, the J call TRBJ2-7; 9 positions match TRBD1. This CDR3 is 18 amino acids long. Trimming at V came to 2 bases and at J to 2 bases, leaving 13 bases not matched to a gene. CDR1 is SNHLY and CDR2 is FYNNEI in the germline V gene. CDR3 bases: TGTGCCAGCAGTGAACGGGGACAGGGAAGGTCCTCCGCCTACGAGCAGTACTTC. This codes for CASSERGQGRSSAYEQYF.

A few counts support this clonotype. The rearrangement links TRBV9 to TRBJ1-1; 7 bases are a match to TRBD1. Germline values: CDR1 SGDLS, CDR2 YYNGEE. After removal of 4 bases from V and 0 bases from J, the junction contained 6 bases not matched to a gene. The CDR3 has 15 residues. The CDR3: CASSRQGIMNTEAFF. The CDR3 DNA follows: TGTGCCAGCAGCCGACAGGGCATTATGAACACTGAAGCTTTCTTT.

The V gene is TRBV12-3 or TRBV12-4, the J gene TRBJ2-3; the match to TRBD2 covers 7 bases. The CDR3 has 14 residues. V lost 6 bases and J lost 5; bases outside the gene matches: 8. CDR3 residues: CASSFGGSRDTQYF. CDR3 in DNA: TGTGCCAGCAGCTTCGGCGGGAGTCGAGATACGCAGTATTTT.

This clonotype was observed at least ten times. The CDR3 region is CASSVGTMEQYF. The CDR3 DNA reads TGTGCCAGCAGCGTAGGGACGATGGAGCAGTACTTC. The V and J genes are TRBV9 and TRBJ2-7; D gene ambiguous. CDR1 SGDLS and CDR2 YYNGEE come from the germline V gene. The length of the CDR3 is 12 residues. Trimming took off 0 bases at V and 7 bases at J, with 8 bases between the two ends.

V usage is TRBV25-1 and J usage is TRBJ2-5; TRBD2 aligns across 8 bases. V shed 3 bases and J 5 bases; nucleotides not matched to a gene: 14. The V gene's germline CDR1 is MGHDK and CDR2 SYGVNS. The CDR3 spans 17 residues. CDR3 residues: CASSETEGGGMRETQYF. Written as DNA, the CDR3 is TGTGCCAGCAGTGAGACAGAGGGCGGGGGGATGAGGGAGACCCAGTACTTC.

This clonotype was counted between two and nine times. The chain employs TRBV12-3 or TRBV12-4 and TRBJ2-7; D unresolved. There are 12 residues in the CDR3. Deletions cut 5 bases from V and 6 bases from J, with 11 bases between. The CDR3 nucleotides are TGTGCCAGCAGTCTCTCTTCCAGCGAGCAGTACTTC. This translates into CASSLSSSEQYF.

This clonotype was found a few times. The V call is TRBV19, the J call TRBJ1-5; D call uncertain. CDR3 length equals 15 residues. CDR1 is LNHDA and CDR2 is SQIVND in the germline V gene (reference sequence). Trimming cost V 3 bases and J 0 bases, with 9 bases left between them. The CDR3 region has the DNA TGTGCCAGTAGTATCGAACGATATAGCAATCAGCCCCAGCATTTT. Protein sequence: CASSIERYSNQPQHF.

A note on this clonotype: A much larger clonotype is one base distant, so this may be a read error. The V gene is TRBV24-1, the J gene TRBJ2-5, with a tentative D call TRBD1 (6 bases). Germline lookup yields CDR1 KGHDR and CDR2 SFDVKD. CDR3 size: 15 residues. CDR3 sequence reads: CASSDLRGQQETQYF. The CDR3 coding sequence is TGTGCCAGCAGTGATTTGAGAGGACAGCAAGAGACCCAGTACTTC.

This clonotype was counted a few times. The chain is built from TRBV7-9 and TRBJ2-7, with D uncertain. In germline, CDR1 is SEHNR, CDR2 FQNEAQ (reference sequence). The CDR3 runs to 14 residues. The germline V and J ends were trimmed by 2 bases and 1 base, with 9 bases remaining between them. CDR3 DNA sequence: TGTGCCAGCAGCTTACTTTGGGGATCCTACGAGCAGTACTTC. Protein: CASSLLWGSYEQYF.

This chain joins TRBV7-8 and TRBJ2-5; 14 positions match TRBD2. CDR1 SGHVS and CDR2 FQNEAQ come from the germline V gene. Trimming at V came to 5 bases and at J to 5 bases, leaving 13 bases not matched to a gene. The CDR3 has 18 amino acids. CDR3 sequence: CASSRGAGTSGRGETQYF. The CDR3 nucleotides read TGTGCCAGCAGCCGGGGGGCCGGGACTAGCGGGAGAGGGGAGACCCAGTACTTC.

Concerning this clonotype itself: Given the absence of the conserved phenylalanine or tryptophan at the CDR3 end, a read error is likely. The chain is built from TRBV5-1 and TRBJ1-2, with no clear D. The CDR3 length is 13 residues. Germline assignment: CDR1 SGHRS and CDR2 YFSETQ. Trimming took off 3 bases at V and 5 bases at J, with 11 bases between the two ends. The CDR3 protein is CASSSPSRYGYTV. The CDR3 DNA reads as TGCGCCAGCAGCTCCCCCAGTCGGTATGGCTACACCGTC.

The sample holds many counts of this clonotype. V usage is TRBV7-2 and J usage is TRBJ1-6, with TRBD1 matching 9 bases. In germline, CDR1 is SGHTA, CDR2 FQGNSA. The CDR3 runs 16 residues. With 5 bases clipped from V and 5 bases from J, the junction kept 7 bases outside the gene matches. CDR3 sequence (DNA): TGTGCCAGCAGCCCCTGGGACAGGGACCATAATTCACCCCTCCACTTT. This encodes CASSPWDRDHNSPLHF.

This clonotype has more than one count but fewer than ten. The V call is TRBV7-9, the J call TRBJ2-5; 11 bases line up with TRBD1. The V gene's germline CDR1 is SEHNR and CDR2 FQNEAQ (reference sequence). This CDR3 comprises 15 residues. Trimming cost V 4 bases and J 2 bases; bases outside gene matches: 3. The CDR3 DNA sequence: TGTGCCAGCAGCTCCGGACAGGGGGCTCAAGAGACCCAGTACTTC. Amino acid sequence: CASSSGQGAQETQYF.

The CDR3 here is CAIRKTGDHYGYTF. In nucleotides, the CDR3 is TGTGCCATCAGGAAGACAGGGGATCACTATGGCTACACCTTC. The chain combines TRBV10-3 with TRBJ1-2; 8 nucleotides match TRBD1. V shed 6 bases and J 3 bases; nucleotides not matched to a gene: 6. The V gene's germline CDR1 is ENHRY and CDR2 SYGVKD. This CDR3 has 14 residues.

In its sample, this clonotype was seen once. The gene calls are TRBV6-1 and TRBJ1-2; 11 bases are a match to TRBD1. V trimming: 5 bases; J trimming: 6 bases; junction bases outside the gene matches: 8. CDR1 MNHNS and CDR2 SASEGT come from the germline V gene. The CDR3 contains 15 residues. Written as DNA, the CDR3 is TGTGCCAGCAGTAGATTTGGACAGGGGGCGCATGGCTACACCTTC. This codes for CASSRFGQGAHGYTF.